The 17 T cell receptor beta chains presented below share a single source sample, sequenced in a study of T-cell reconstitution after alpha-beta-depleted transplantation in children. The authors prepared the TCRbeta library with unique molecular identifiers. TCRdb reprocessed the PCR reads with MiXCR, giving one entry per CDR3 protein. The sample lists 700,000 to 950,000 distinct CDR3 sequences, under 20% seen once, with 5% in the top ten. The material sequenced was PBMCs, mostly from graft donor cells, taken 360 days after TCRalphabeta/CD19-depleted stem cell transplant. Receptors originate from a male patient aged 5 to 17 who had a stem cell transplant for acute lymphoblastic leukemia, so the T cells may come from the graft donor.

This clonotype was recorded only once. The V and J genes are TRBV5-1 and TRBJ2-7; no clear D. Trimming shortened V by 0 bases and J by 6 bases, and 10 bases separated the two germline ends. Germline lookup yields CDR1 SGHRS and CDR2 YFSETQ. The CDR3 loop spans 13 amino acids. In DNA form, the CDR3 reads TGCGCCAGCAGCTTGGCCCCGTGGGGCGAGCAGTACTTC. As protein: CASSLAPWGEQYF.

The table lists this clonotype with many counts. The chain has TRBV6-4 and TRBJ2-1; D remains ambiguous. V shed 4 bases and J shed 8 bases, with 12 bases lying between them. Germline loops: CDR1 MRHNA, CDR2 SNTAGT. The CDR3 is 13 residues long. CDR3 region: CASSAHYGYEQFF. CDR3 sequence (DNA): TGTGCCAGCAGTGCCCACTACGGCTATGAGCAGTTCTTC.

The CDR3 sequence is CASSIETGQSRQGYTF. The CDR3 region has the DNA TGTGCCAGTAGTATAGAAACGGGACAGTCCCGCCAAGGCTACACCTTC. This chain links TRBV19 with TRBJ1-2, with TRBD1 matching over 7 bases. Germline V gene sequence: CDR1 LNHDA, CDR2 SQIVND (reference sequence). The CDR3 is 16 residues long. The trim removed 0 bases at V and 8 bases at J, leaving 12 bases unmatched.

V is TRBV5-1 and J is TRBJ2-5; D may be TRBD1 or TRBD2 (6 bases each). Trimming took off 6 bases at V and 4 bases at J, with 19 bases between the two ends. The CDR3 loop spans 15 amino acids. Looked up from germline, CDR1 is SGHRS and CDR2 is YFSETQ. The CDR3 coding sequence is TGCGCCAGCACGGGGGCCTCACGTCCGGGAGAGACCCAGTACTTC. It specifies CASTGASRPGETQYF.

This clonotype was seen a few times. V usage is TRBV15 and J usage is TRBJ2-7; D may be TRBD2 (6 bases). Germline V gives CDR1 LNHNV, CDR2 YYDKDF (reference sequence). Trimming removed 0 bases at V and 0 bases at J, with 15 bases between. There are 17 residues in the CDR3. CDR3 amino acids: CATSREGGSRHSYEQYF. The CDR3 nucleotides read TGTGCCACCAGCAGAGAAGGAGGGAGCAGGCACTCCTACGAGCAGTACTTC.

This clonotype was counted ten times or more. This sequence joins TRBV12-3 or TRBV12-4 and TRBJ1-5; D gene unclear. Deletions cut 4 bases from V and 5 bases from J, with 9 bases between. The CDR3 is 13 amino acids. The CDR3 here is CASSWARDQPQHF. Here the CDR3 DNA reads TGTGCCAGCAGTTGGGCCCGTGATCAGCCCCAGCATTTT.

Only a few counts were recorded for this clonotype. V usage is TRBV28 and J usage is TRBJ2-2, with D unresolved. Germline V CDR1 and CDR2: MDHEN, SYDVKM. This CDR3 has 14 residues. V was trimmed by 8 bases and J by 10 bases, leaving 20 bases between them. The CDR3 sequence: CASSGQAGRMELFF. The CDR3 nucleotides read TGTGCCAGCTCCGGCCAGGCCGGTCGAATGGAGCTGTTTTTT. The whole variable domain, filled in from reference TRBV28 and TRBJ2-2, reads DVKVTQSSRYLVKRTGEKVFLECVQDMDHENMFWYRQDPGLGLRLIYFSYDVKMKEKGDIPEGYSVSREKKERFSLILESASTNQTSMYLCASSGQAGRMELFFGEGSRLTVL.

The J gene is TRBJ1-3, the V gene TRBV7-6; D uncertain. Trimming removed 3 bases at V and 3 bases at J, with 21 bases between. Germline CDR1 and CDR2: SGHVS and FNYEAQ. This CDR3 has 18 residues. The CDR3 sequence is CASSFSHAGGADGNTIYF. The CDR3 bases are TGTGCCAGCAGCTTCTCCCACGCGGGCGGCGCGGATGGAAACACCATATATTTT.

V is TRBV6-1 and J is TRBJ2-5, with 7 bases fitting TRBD1. The V gene end was trimmed by 7 bases and the J gene end by 2 bases; junction bases not matched to a gene: 7. The CDR3 loop spans 14 amino acids. CDR1 and CDR2 from the germline V gene are MNHNS and SASEGT. The CDR3 nucleotides read TGTGCCAGCACCAGAGGGACAGAACAAGAGACCCAGTACTTC. Its translation is CASTRGTEQETQYF.

This clonotype turned up a few times. The chain couples TRBV29-1 to TRBJ2-1; maybe TRBD1 (6 bases). Trimming removed 3 bases at V and 2 bases at J, with 17 bases between. The CDR3 consists of 16 residues. The germline V gene has CDR1 SQVTM and CDR2 ANQGSEA. CDR3 coding DNA: TGCAGCGTTGATCGAGTTGGCAGGGGAACCTACAATGAGCAGTTCTTC. It specifies CSVDRVGRGTYNEQFF.

The V gene is TRBV5-1, the J gene TRBJ2-1; 12 positions match TRBD1. CDR1 is SGHRS, CDR2 YFSETQ, per germline. J lost 6 bases, V lost 2 bases, and 3 bases had no gene match. The CDR3 extends over 15 amino acids. The CDR3, as DNA: TGCGCCAGCAGCTTCCGGGACAGGGGGCCCAATGAGCAGTTCTTC. Translation: CASSFRDRGPNEQFF.

The chain joins TRBV7-9 to TRBJ1-1, with 7 bases matching TRBD1. V lost 3 bases, J lost 0 bases, and 7 bases stayed unmatched. Germline assignment: CDR1 SEHNR and CDR2 FQNEAQ (reference sequence). CDR3 length: 16 amino acids. CDR3 nucleotide sequence: TGTGCCAGCAGCTTGGGGACAGCGGGAATGAACACTGAAGCTTTCTTT. Translating gives CASSLGTAGMNTEAFF.

V gene TRBV13 combines with J gene TRBJ2-1; 8 nucleotides match TRBD2. The V gene end was trimmed by 5 bases and the J gene end by 5 bases; junction bases not matched to a gene: 5. Looked up from germline, CDR1 is PRHDT and CDR2 is FYEKMQ (reference sequence). The CDR3 runs to 14 residues. CDR3 sequence: CASSTLGLDNEQFF. The DNA for the CDR3 is TGTGCCAGCAGCACCCTGGGACTAGACAATGAGCAGTTCTTC.

V and J are TRBV11-3 and TRBJ2-1; D is tentatively TRBD1 or TRBD2 (5 bases each). With 5 bases removed from V and 8 bases from J, the gap between germline ends came to 13 bases. CDR1 is SGHNT and CDR2 is YENEEA in the germline V gene. The CDR3 has 13 amino acids. For the CDR3, the DNA is TGTGCCAGCAGCGCCGGGGCACCCCATGAGCAGTTCTTC. This sequence encodes CASSAGAPHEQFF.

In its sample, this clonotype was seen a few times. The CDR3 region is CAWSGGTFNTEAFF. CDR3 sequence (DNA): TGTGCCTGGAGTGGAGGGACATTTAACACTGAAGCTTTCTTT. The rearrangement uses TRBV30 and TRBJ1-1; weak D call: TRBD1 (6 bases). The CDR3 sequence is 14 residues long. The germline V gene has CDR1 GTSNPN and CDR2 SVGIG (reference sequence). Trimming removed 1 base from V and 2 bases from J, with 11 bases in between.

This clonotype was counted only a few times. The V call is TRBV6-1, the J call TRBJ1-2, with D perhaps TRBD1 (5 bases). V shed 6 bases and J shed 0 bases, with 17 bases lying between them. CDR3 length: 16 amino acids. The germline CDR1 and CDR2 sequences are MNHNS and SASEGT. The CDR3 DNA is TGTGCCAGCAGCCCACACCTGACAGTTGCTAACTATGGCTACACCTTC. Translation gives CASSPHLTVANYGYTF.

This clonotype was seen many times. The chain joins TRBV25-1 to TRBJ2-7; 9 nucleotides line up with TRBD1. The CDR3 totals 14 residues. J gave up 3 bases and V 6 bases, and 6 bases lay outside the gene matches. Per germline, CDR1 MGHDK and CDR2 SYGVNS. The CDR3 DNA reads TGTGCCAGCAGCGCGGGACAGGGAGGCTACGAGCAGTACTTC. Its translation: CASSAGQGGYEQYF.